The 26 T cell receptor beta chains below all came from one sample that was sequenced in a study of blood T cell repertoires in COVID-19. Sequencing was performed with immunoSEQ multiplex PCR; in TCRdb, only in-frame clones are kept and a portion is missing. Here the sample spans more than 65,000 clones, 65% to 90% being singletons. The sequenced sample consisted of peripheral blood. Receptor source: a young man with COVID-19, enrolled during active disease.

The CDR3 DNA sequence: TGTGCCAGCAGTAGTGAACTCGGACGGAGGGCGAACACTGAAGCTTTCTTT. This codes for CASSSELGRRANTEAFF. V is TRBV28 and J is TRBJ1-1; D is unclear. The CDR3 consists of 17 residues. V lost 5 bases and J lost 1, with 20 bases in between. The germline gives CDR1 MDHEN, CDR2 SYDVKM.

J is TRBJ1-6 and V is TRBV5-1; perhaps TRBD1 as D (6 bases). This CDR3 comprises 14 residues. Germline CDR1 SGHRS, CDR2 YFSETQ. The germline V and J ends were trimmed by 4 bases and 8 bases, with 13 bases remaining between them. This chain's CDR3 is CASSGGQLYSPLHF. The CDR3 DNA reads TGCGCCAGCAGCGGCGGACAGCTATATTCACCCCTCCACTTT.

The CDR3 DNA sequence: TGTGCCTGGAGCAGACAGGGGACGAGTCACTATGGCTACACCTTC. Protein: CAWSRQGTSHYGYTF. The chain employs TRBV30 and TRBJ1-2; 8 bases line up with TRBD1. The V and J ends lost 3 bases and 3 bases, in that order; junction bases with no gene match: 9. Germline CDR1 is GTSNPN and CDR2 is SVGIG (reference sequence). This CDR3 has 15 residues.

The gene calls are TRBV4-1 and TRBJ2-7; D uncertain. V was trimmed by 0 bases and J by 2 bases, leaving 11 bases between them. Germline CDR1 and CDR2: MGHRA and YSYEKL. This CDR3 spans 15 amino acids. In DNA form, the CDR3 reads TGCGCCAGCAGCCAAGATGCTTCACTCCCCTACGAGCAGTACTTC. It translates to CASSQDASLPYEQYF.

The chain employs TRBV28 and TRBJ1-4; 7 positions match TRBD1. The J segment lost 8 bases and the V segment lost 5 bases, leaving 8 bases of the junction unmatched. The CDR3 extends over 14 amino acids. Per germline, CDR1 MDHEN and CDR2 SYDVKM. The CDR3 is CASSQGGTSEKLFF. CDR3 nucleotides: TGTGCCAGCAGTCAGGGGGGCACCTCCGAAAAACTGTTTTTT.

The rearrangement joins TRBV11-3 to TRBJ2-3; 10 nucleotides align to TRBD1. This CDR3 spans 15 amino acids. V was pared by 5 bases and J by 0 bases, with 2 bases of the junction left unmatched. Germline loops: CDR1 SGHNT, CDR2 YENEEA. The CDR3 DNA follows: TGTGCCAGCAGCGTGGACAGGGGGAGCACAGATACGCAGTATTTT. Amino acids: CASSVDRGSTDTQYF.

V usage is TRBV7-2 and J usage is TRBJ2-1; no definite D call. This CDR3 is 13 amino acids long. CDR1 and CDR2 (germline): SGHTA, FQGNSA. The ends were cut back, 6 bases at V and 3 bases at J, with 9 bases in the middle. This CDR3 is CASSTTVYNEQFF. DNA for the CDR3: TGTGCCAGCAGTACTACGGTCTACAATGAGCAGTTCTTC.

The chain combines TRBV19 with TRBJ1-2, with TRBD1 identical over 7 bases. Germline CDR1 and CDR2: LNHDA and SQIVND (reference sequence). The J segment lost 3 bases and the V segment lost 6 bases, leaving 4 bases of the junction unmatched. The CDR3 covers 13 residues. Here the CDR3 reads CASRGQLYYGYTF. The CDR3 nucleotides are TGTGCCAGTAGGGGACAGTTGTACTATGGCTACACCTTC.

V usage is TRBV30 and J usage is TRBJ1-1, with a possible D match to TRBD1 (5 bases). The germline V and J ends were trimmed by 4 bases and 1 base, with 16 bases remaining between them. CDR3 length: 15 residues. Per germline, CDR1 GTSNPN and CDR2 SVGIG (reference sequence). CDR3 sequence reads: CAWTPWGRGNTEAFF. The CDR3 DNA sequence: TGTGCCTGGACTCCGTGGGGGAGGGGGAACACTGAAGCTTTCTTT.

The J gene is TRBJ2-1, the V gene TRBV28, with 8 bases fitting TRBD2. The CDR3 is made up of 16 amino acids. Germline CDR1 MDHEN, CDR2 SYDVKM. V lost 1 base to trimming and J lost 9 bases; unmatched junction nucleotides: 11. The CDR3 bases are TGTGCCAGCAGTTTATTAGGAGTATCGACTAGCGTTGAGCAGTTCTTC. It is translated as CASSLLGVSTSVEQFF.

This chain links TRBV27 with TRBJ2-3, with TRBD2 identical over 7 bases. This CDR3 is 16 amino acids long. Germline V gene data show CDR1 as MNHEY and CDR2 as SMNVEV (reference sequence). V lost 2 bases and J lost 3; bases outside the gene matches: 8. The CDR3 is CASSLRLRERTDTQYF. The CDR3 DNA follows: TGTGCCAGCAGTTTACGGTTGCGGGAGAGAACAGATACGCAGTATTTT.

The V call is TRBV4-1, the J call TRBJ2-1, with 7 bases fitting TRBD2. The CDR3 runs to 14 residues. CDR1 is MGHRA and CDR2 is YSYEKL in the germline V gene. The V gene end was trimmed by 0 bases and the J gene end by 5 bases; junction bases not matched to a gene: 1. This CDR3 reads CASSQEGGNNEQFF. DNA of the CDR3: TGCGCCAGCAGCCAAGAGGGGGGGAACAATGAGCAGTTCTTC.

The chain recombines TRBV19 with TRBJ2-5; 7 bases are a match to TRBD2. V dropped 6 bases and J dropped 2; count of bases not matched to a gene: 15. The CDR3 is 17 amino acids. Germline loops: CDR1 LNHDA, CDR2 SQIVND (reference sequence). The CDR3: CASRMRGASGIQETQYF. CDR3 DNA sequence: TGTGCCAGTAGAATGCGAGGCGCTAGCGGAATACAAGAGACCCAGTACTTC.

This clone was seen just once. This chain joins TRBV28 and TRBJ1-4, with a weak D call TRBD1 (5 bases). Per germline, CDR1 MDHEN and CDR2 SYDVKM. V was shortened by 6 bases and J by 8 bases, with 10 bases between the two germline ends. The CDR3 extends over 12 amino acids. The CDR3 coding sequence is TGTGCCAGCAGCTGGGGGGAAGAAAAACTGTTTTTT. This gives the protein CASSWGEEKLFF. Full variable domain (remainder filled in from reference TRBV28 and TRBJ1-4): DVKVTQSSRYLVKRTGEKVFLECVQDMDHENMFWYRQDPGLGLRLIYFSYDVKMKEKGDIPEGYSVSREKKERFSLILESASTNQTSMYLCASSWGEEKLFFGSGTQLSVL.

The chain uses TRBV9 and TRBJ2-1; 8 positions match TRBD1. Unmatched junction bases numbered 9, after V lost 3 bases and J lost 7 bases. Germline CDR1 reads SGDLS; CDR2 reads YYNGEE. This CDR3 comprises 15 residues. The DNA of the CDR3 is TGTGCCAGCAGCGAGCAGACAGGGGTTGGGAATGAGCAGTTCTTC. This translates into CASSEQTGVGNEQFF.

The J gene is TRBJ1-5, the V gene TRBV19; D may be TRBD1 (5 bases). The CDR3 covers 15 residues. CDR1 LNHDA and CDR2 SQIVND come from the germline V gene (reference sequence). Deletions cut 4 bases from V and 7 bases from J, with 17 bases between. For the CDR3, the DNA is TGTGCCAGTAGTAACAGCGCCGGGAGGGGACAGCCCCAGCATTTT. Amino acid sequence: CASSNSAGRGQPQHF.

The V gene is TRBV4-1, the J gene TRBJ1-5; 8 nucleotides line up with TRBD1. CDR1 MGHRA and CDR2 YSYEKL come from the germline V gene. The CDR3 spans 16 residues. The V and J ends lost 3 bases and 0 bases, in that order; junction bases with no gene match: 4. CDR3: CASSQRGQGSNQPQHF. The CDR3 region has the DNA TGCGCCAGCAGCCAGCGCGGACAGGGTAGCAATCAGCCCCAGCATTTT.

The chain employs TRBV7-2 and TRBJ2-4; 12 bases align to TRBD2. The germline CDR1 and CDR2 sequences are SGHTA and FQGNSA. The CDR3 spans 18 residues. Trimming cost V 5 bases and J 1 base; bases outside gene matches: 9. CDR3 region: CASSPRTSGILAKNIQYF. The CDR3 bases are TGTGCCAGCAGCCCCCGGACTAGCGGGATTTTGGCCAAAAACATTCAGTACTTC. The full variable domain, with the rest looked up from reference TRBV7-2 and TRBJ2-4, is GAGVSQSPSNKVTEKGKDVELRCDPISGHTALYWYRQSLGQGLEFLIYFQGNSAPDKSGLPSDRFSAERTGGSVSTLTIQRTQQEDSAVYLCASSPRTSGILAKNIQYFGAGTRLSVL.

This chain uses TRBV29-1 with TRBJ2-2, with unresolved D. Germline V gene lookup returns CDR1 SQVTM and CDR2 ANQGSEA. V was trimmed by 2 bases and J by 0 bases, leaving 4 bases between them. CDR3 length equals 13 residues. The chain's CDR3 is CSVELANTGELFF. The CDR3 bases are TGCAGCGTTGAATTAGCGAACACCGGGGAGCTGTTTTTT.

This rearrangement joins TRBV7-2 to TRBJ1-6; D is possibly TRBD1 (6 bases). CDR1 and CDR2 from the germline V gene are SGHTA and FQGNSA. V shed 4 bases and J shed 5 bases, with 9 bases lying between them. There are 14 residues in the CDR3. The CDR3 spells CASSSQGDNSPLHF. Written as DNA, the CDR3 is TGTGCCAGCAGCTCACAGGGTGATAATTCACCCCTCCACTTT.

This chain joins TRBV11-1 and TRBJ1-1, with D perhaps TRBD1 (5 bases). The CDR3 length is 12 residues. Germline V lookup: CDR1 SGHAT, CDR2 FQDESV (reference sequence). V dropped 3 bases and J dropped 4 bases, with 6 bases sitting between them. CDR3: CASSFGGTEAFF. The CDR3 DNA reads TGTGCCAGCAGCTTCGGGGGCACTGAAGCTTTCTTT. Filled out from reference TRBV11-1 and TRBJ1-1, the complete variable domain reads EAEVAQSPRYKITEKSQAVAFWCDPISGHATLYWYRQILGQGPELLVQFQDESVVDDSQLPKDRFSAERLKGVDSTLKIQPAELGDSAMYLCASSFGGTEAFFGQGTRLTVV.

In DNA form, the CDR3 reads TGTGCCAGCAGTTTCTGGCAGGGCGGTGAAAAACTGTTTTTT. Protein: CASSFWQGGEKLFF. V usage is TRBV28 and J usage is TRBJ1-4; a weak D match, TRBD1 (5 bases). Trimming left V 3 bases short and J 7 bases short, with 12 bases between. The CDR3 covers 14 residues. CDR1 MDHEN and CDR2 SYDVKM come from the germline V gene.

This clone was observed a few times. The gene calls are TRBV19 and TRBJ1-5, with D perhaps TRBD1 (6 bases). V dropped 7 bases and J dropped 7 bases, with 17 bases sitting between them. The V gene's germline CDR1 is LNHDA and CDR2 SQIVND (reference sequence). The length of the CDR3 is 14 residues. The CDR3: CASTHREGGQPQHF. The CDR3 DNA follows: TGTGCCAGTACCCACCGGGAGGGGGGCCAGCCCCAGCATTTT. Full variable domain (outside the CDR3, taken from reference TRBV19 and TRBJ1-5): DGGITQSPKYLFRKEGQNVTLSCEQNLNHDAMYWYRQDPGQGLRLIYYSQIVNDFQKGDIAEGYSVSREKKESFPLTVTSAQKNPTAFYLCASTHREGGQPQHFGDGTRLSIL.

The V and J genes are TRBV27 and TRBJ1-1, with no clear D. V was trimmed by 9 bases and J by 0 bases, leaving 14 bases between them. From germline, CDR1 is MNHEY and CDR2 SMNVEV (reference sequence). This CDR3 is built from 14 residues. The CDR3 protein is CASLSRRMNTEAFF. The CDR3 region has the DNA TGTGCCAGTCTCAGCAGGAGGATGAACACTGAAGCTTTCTTT.

The chain combines TRBV2 with TRBJ2-7; weak D call: TRBD2 (5 bases). Looked up from germline, CDR1 is SNHLY and CDR2 is FYNNEI. The CDR3 is made up of 14 amino acids. V was shortened by 4 bases and J by 0 bases, with 10 bases between the two germline ends. The CDR3 loop is CASSGGLLSYEQYF. The CDR3 DNA follows: TGTGCCAGCAGTGGCGGACTGCTCTCCTACGAGCAGTACTTC. The entire variable domain, with the rest obtained from reference TRBV2 and TRBJ2-7, is as follows: EPEVTQTPSHQVTQMGQEVILRCVPISNHLYFYWYRQILGQKVEFLVSFYNNEISEKSEIFDDQFSVERPDGSNFTLKIRSTKLEDSAMYFCASSGGLLSYEQYFGPGTRLTVT.

The V call is TRBV3-1 (or the pseudogene TRBV3-2), the J call TRBJ1-5; D perhaps matches TRBD1 (6 bases). Germline values: CDR1 LGHDT, CDR2 YNNKEL (reference sequence). Trimming left V 3 bases short and J 4 bases short, with 10 bases between. The CDR3 loop spans 14 amino acids. The CDR3 DNA reads as TGTGCCAGCAGCCAGACAGGTCCTAATCAGCCCCAGCATTTT. Translated: CASSQTGPNQPQHF.